Listed here are 22 T cell receptor beta chains from one sample, sequenced in a study of regulatory T cells in long-lasting Graves disease. Libraries of TCR beta came from iRepertoire HTBI primers plus Arm-PCR of CDR3 regions. TCRdb reprocessed the multiplex PCR reads with MiXCR, giving one entry per CDR3 protein. The sample lists fewer than 350,000 distinct CDR3 sequences; about 20% were seen once. The time point here: newly diagnosed GD, antithyroid drugs for less than 3 months. PBMC-derived RNA was used for the TCR library. The material was peripheral blood mononuclear cells (PBMCs), obtained at new diagnosis, from a patient treated with antithyroid drugs. The origin of the receptors is a female donor with Graves disease.

This clonotype was seen at least ten times. This chain links TRBV9 with TRBJ1-1; D may be TRBD1 (5 bases). Germline loops: CDR1 SGDLS, CDR2 YYNGEE. Trimming removed 4 bases from V and 0 bases from J, with 16 bases in between. This CDR3 is built from 16 residues. The CDR3 spells CASSLTGGGLNTEAFF. CDR3 DNA: TGTGCCAGCAGCCTCACCGGGGGGGGTCTGAACACTGAAGCTTTCTTT.

This clonotype was seen a few times. The V and J genes are TRBV7-9 and TRBJ2-2; tentative D call: TRBD1 (7 bases). The germline V and J ends were trimmed by 5 bases and 4 bases, with 14 bases remaining between them. The CDR3 is 15 residues long. Germline V gene data show CDR1 as SEHNR and CDR2 as FQNEAQ (reference sequence). The CDR3 is CASSQGGLVTGELFF. DNA of the CDR3: TGTGCCAGCAGCCAGGGGGGACTCGTCACCGGGGAGCTGTTTTTT.

This clonotype was counted ten times or more. CDR3 nucleotides: TGTGCCAGCAGTAAGACAGGAGCGAGGCGTGACGAGCAGTACTTC. Translated: CASSKTGARRDEQYF. V gene TRBV2 combines with J gene TRBJ2-7; the D gene is possibly TRBD1 (6 bases). Looked up from germline, CDR1 is SNHLY and CDR2 is FYNNEI. This CDR3 comprises 15 residues. The V and J ends lost 5 bases and 5 bases respectively, with 19 bases between them.

The sample holds many counts of this clonotype. V and J are TRBV29-1 and TRBJ2-7; no clear D gene. Trimming pared 6 bases from V and 1 base from J, leaving 10 bases between. From germline, CDR1 is SQVTM and CDR2 ANQGSEA. There are 12 residues in the CDR3. The CDR3 nucleotides are TGCAGCGTCCTGGACGGTTCCTACGAGCAGTACTTC. Translation: CSVLDGSYEQYF.

In its sample, this clonotype was seen many times. This chain's CDR3 is CASSEYVTRTIDTQYF. CDR3 coding DNA: TGCGCCAGCAGTGAGTACGTGACTAGAACCATAGATACGCAGTATTTT. The J gene is TRBJ2-3, the V gene TRBV10-1; possible D gene TRBD2, 6 bases. This CDR3 region has 16 residues. Trimming took off 1 base at V and 5 bases at J, with 16 bases between the two ends. Per germline, CDR1 WNHNN and CDR2 SYGVQD (reference sequence).

As for this clonotype: No DNA is shown, since the ends of the CDR3 on it are uncertain; the CDR3 is the one TCRdb lists. V gene TRBV11-3 combines with J gene TRBJ2-3; the table names TRBD1, a call not compared with the DNA. Germline V gene lookup returns CDR1 SGHNT and CDR2 YENEEA. The CDR3 is 22 residues long, counting both termini. CDR3: CASSFYICSATPGTQDTDTQYF.

For this clonotype: This likely comes from a read error, as the CDR3 has no conserved phenylalanine or tryptophan at its end. The chain joins TRBV12-3 or TRBV12-4 to TRBJ2-1, with D possibly TRBD2 on 7 matching bases. The CDR3 runs 19 residues. Trimming removed 2 bases at V and 3 bases at J, with 23 bases between. The CDR3 DNA sequence: TGTGCCAGCAGTTTAACGGCCCAGGGGTTGGGGGGGGACTACAATGAGCAGTTCCTC. Translating gives CASSLTAQGLGGDYNEQFL.

Here the CDR3 DNA reads TGTGCCAGCAACATTGCGGGGGGCACTGAAGCTTTCTTT. Residues: CASNIAGGTEAFF. The V and J genes are TRBV28 and TRBJ1-1; a weak D match, TRBD1 (5 bases). Trimming took 7 bases from V and 4 from J, leaving 13 bases between them. Germline V gives CDR1 MDHEN, CDR2 SYDVKM. The CDR3 extends over 13 amino acids.

This clonotype came up many times. The rearrangement joins TRBV30 to TRBJ1-1; D gene ambiguous. From germline, CDR1 is GTSNPN and CDR2 SVGIG (reference sequence). V dropped 0 bases and J dropped 1 base, with 9 bases sitting between them. CDR3 length: 14 residues. CDR3: CAWSVPATNTEAFF. The DNA of the CDR3 is TGTGCCTGGAGTGTACCTGCGACGAACACTGAAGCTTTCTTT.

This clonotype came up many times. The chain carries TRBV10-3 and TRBJ2-5; tentative D call: TRBD2 (5 bases). V was clipped by 11 bases and J by 5 bases, with 12 bases between them. The germline V gene encodes CDR1 ENHRY and CDR2 SYGVKD. The CDR3 is made up of 11 amino acids. CDR3: CAAGGRETQYF. The DNA of the CDR3 is TGTGCCGCGGGCGGGCGCGAGACCCAGTACTTC.

Note on this clonotype: Because it lacks the conserved phenylalanine or tryptophan at the end, this CDR3 is likely a read error. The J gene is TRBJ1-2, the V gene TRBV9; no firm D call. Germline V lookup: CDR1 SGDLS, CDR2 YYNGEE. The CDR3 totals 12 residues. The V end was cut by 0 bases, the J end by 8 bases, with 8 bases between. The CDR3 DNA sequence: TGTGCCAGCAGCGTAGTACTTGCGGGCTACACCTTA. It encodes CASSVVLAGYTL.

This clonotype showed up many times. V gene TRBV28 combines with J gene TRBJ2-7; 7 bases fit TRBD1. V dropped 4 bases and J dropped 3; count of bases not matched to a gene: 21. Germline CDR1 reads MDHEN; CDR2 reads SYDVKM. The CDR3 has 19 residues. CDR3 DNA sequence: TGTGCCAGCAGTTCTGGGGGAAACAGGGGCCTAGGCCTTTTCTACGAGCAGTACTTC. Protein: CASSSGGNRGLGLFYEQYF.

There are many counts of this clonotype. CDR3 DNA sequence: TGTGCCAGCCCCCTCGCCGCGGGCGGGAGCACAGATACGCAGTATTTT. It encodes CASPLAAGGSTDTQYF. The genes are TRBV7-9 and TRBJ2-3; weak D call: TRBD2 (5 bases). This CDR3 spans 16 amino acids. In germline, CDR1 is SEHNR, CDR2 FQNEAQ (reference sequence). Trimming removed 8 bases from V and 0 bases from J, with 18 bases in between.

This clonotype has ten or more counts. The chain has TRBV28 and TRBJ1-2; unclear D gene. Germline V CDR1 and CDR2: MDHEN, SYDVKM. The CDR3 consists of 14 residues. The V end was cut by 2 bases, the J end by 4 bases, with 11 bases between. The CDR3 sequence: CASSLITGPYGYTF. The CDR3, as DNA: TGTGCCAGCAGTTTAATCACCGGACCCTATGGCTACACCTTC.

This clonotype was counted ten times or more. CDR3 sequence reads: CASSLVGGRTSTDTQYF. The CDR3 DNA reads as TGTGCCAGCAGCCTCGTGGGAGGGCGGACTAGCACAGATACGCAGTATTTT. This chain links TRBV11-2 with TRBJ2-3; 7 bases match TRBD2. This CDR3 has 17 residues. Losses at the gene ends were 5 bases for V and 0 bases for J; bases not matched to a gene: 11. CDR1 is SGHAT and CDR2 is FQNNGV in the germline V gene.

The table lists this clonotype with many counts. V is TRBV7-2 and J is TRBJ2-3, with D possibly TRBD2 on 5 matching bases. Trimming pared 5 bases from V and 3 bases from J, leaving 21 bases between. The CDR3 has 17 residues. Germline CDR1 reads SGHTA; CDR2 reads FQGNSA. The CDR3 DNA follows: TGTGCCAGCAGCCGCTTGTGGAGCGGTCGGGGAACAGATACGCAGTATTTT. Translated, it gives CASSRLWSGRGTDTQYF.

This clonotype was found many times. The chain joins TRBV29-1 to TRBJ2-7; 8 nucleotides align to TRBD1. Germline CDR1 is SQVTM and CDR2 is ANQGSEA. J gave up 5 bases and V 6 bases, and 3 bases lay outside the gene matches. The CDR3 contains 11 residues. CDR3 DNA sequence: TGCAGCGTGGGACAGGTTGACGAGCAGTACTTC. Its translation is CSVGQVDEQYF.

This clonotype was detected ten times or more. J is TRBJ2-7 and V is TRBV12-3 or TRBV12-4, with D perhaps TRBD1 or TRBD2 (5 bases each). The CDR3 sequence is 12 residues long. V was cut by 6 bases and J by 6 bases, with 12 bases left in between. The DNA of the CDR3 is TGTGCCAGCAGAACGGGACGGCTCGAGCAGTACTTC. Protein: CASRTGRLEQYF.

This clonotype has a count of ten or more. This chain connects TRBV20-1 to TRBJ2-7; TRBD1 matches 7 bases. CDR3 size: 14 residues. Germline values: CDR1 DFQATT, CDR2 SNEGSKA (reference sequence). After removal of 2 bases from V and 0 bases from J, the junction contained 4 bases not matched to a gene. CDR3 region: CSARPDRSSYEQYF. CDR3 sequence (DNA): TGCAGTGCTAGACCGGACAGGAGCTCCTACGAGCAGTACTTC.

A note on this clonotype: Only one base separates this from a far larger clonotype, so it likely reflects a read error. This CDR3 is missing its conserved last phenylalanine or tryptophan, likely due to a read error. V gene TRBV12-3 or TRBV12-4 combines with J gene TRBJ2-3, with 10 bases matching TRBD2. The CDR3 covers 16 residues. Unmatched junction bases numbered 12, after V lost 6 bases and J lost 6 bases. The CDR3 DNA sequence: TGTGCCAGCAGCGTAGCGGGAGGAAGTCGGCCCGATACGCAGTATCTT. Translated, it gives CASSVAGGSRPDTQYL.

The chain employs TRBV6-1 and TRBJ2-5; maybe TRBD2 (6 bases). Per the germline V gene, CDR1 is MNHNS and CDR2 is SASEGT. The ends were cut back, 6 bases at V and 7 bases at J, with 12 bases in the middle. The CDR3 is 12 residues long. Here the CDR3 DNA reads TGTGCCAGCAGACCGGGGGAAGGGACCCAGTACTTC. Amino acid sequence: CASRPGEGTQYF.

This clonotype has ten or more counts. The V gene is TRBV20-1, the J gene TRBJ1-6; D is ambiguous. The germline V gene has CDR1 DFQATT and CDR2 SNEGSKA (reference sequence). The V end was cut by 5 bases, the J end by 5 bases, with 7 bases between. This CDR3 contains 12 residues. The CDR3 region has the DNA TGCAGTGCTCGCAGAGATAATTCACCCCTCCACTTT. It yields the protein CSARRDNSPLHF.